What follows is one T cell receptor beta chain and its context. Its matching antigen is unknown. With 6 bases removed from V and 8 bases from J, the gap between germline ends came to 19 bases. Germline CDR1 is SQVTM and CDR2 is ANQGSEA. The CDR3 consists of 13 residues. The sample comes from a study of a mutant IDH1 vaccine in newly diagnosed glioma. Study summary: Vaccination followed radiotherapy alone by 4-6 weeks, or accompanied temozolomide cycles. Treated individuals were 62.5% male and roughly 40% female, averaging roughly 38 years of age. Former treatment meant radiotherapy, temozolomide, or both; the majority had gotten both.

Assay: immunoSEQ multiplex PCR; the TCRdb copy retains only in-frame clones and omits some. The sample lists around 100,000 clones, around 90% seen once, with 0.55% to 0.7% in the top ten. As for time point: week 11, during vaccination. The content of each vaccine dose was 300 ug of mutant IDH1 20-mer peptide, and topical imiquimod accompanied it. The sequencing here drew on PBMCs, taken from a glioma patient whose treatment included an IDH1 peptide vaccine. This chain joins TRBV29-1 and TRBJ1-2, with D maybe TRBD1 (6 bases). This sequence was found in a woman aged 45-60 years with glioma. The CDR3 nucleotides read TGCAGCGTGGATGATCAGAAAAGGGGGGGCTACACCTTC. Its translation: CSVDDQKRGGYTF.